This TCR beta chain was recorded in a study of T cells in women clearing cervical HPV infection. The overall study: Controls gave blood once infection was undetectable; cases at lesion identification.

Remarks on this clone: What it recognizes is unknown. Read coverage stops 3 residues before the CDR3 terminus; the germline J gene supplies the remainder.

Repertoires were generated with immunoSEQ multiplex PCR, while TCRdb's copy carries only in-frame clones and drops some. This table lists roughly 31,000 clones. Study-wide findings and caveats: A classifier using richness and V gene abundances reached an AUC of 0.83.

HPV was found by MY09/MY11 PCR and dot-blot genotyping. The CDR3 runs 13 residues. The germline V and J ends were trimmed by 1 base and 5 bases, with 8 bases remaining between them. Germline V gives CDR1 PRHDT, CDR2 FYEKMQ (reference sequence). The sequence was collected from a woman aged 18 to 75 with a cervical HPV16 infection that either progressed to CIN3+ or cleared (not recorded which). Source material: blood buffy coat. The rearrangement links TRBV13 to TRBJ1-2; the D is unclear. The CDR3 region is CASSLDGGYGYTF. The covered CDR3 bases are TGTGCCAGCAGCTTAGACGGCGGTTATGGC.